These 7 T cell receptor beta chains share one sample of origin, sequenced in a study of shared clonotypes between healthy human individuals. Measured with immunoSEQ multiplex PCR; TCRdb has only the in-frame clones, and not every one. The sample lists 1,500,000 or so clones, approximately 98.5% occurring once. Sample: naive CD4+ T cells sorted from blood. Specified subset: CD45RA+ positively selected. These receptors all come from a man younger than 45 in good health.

The CDR3 sequence is CASSVGGYANYGYTF. The CDR3, as DNA: TGTGCCAGCAGCGTGGGGGGCTATGCGAACTATGGCTACACCTTC. The chain links TRBV9 to TRBJ1-2, with D possibly matching TRBD1 (6 bases). This CDR3 contains 15 residues. CDR1 and CDR2 from the germline V gene are SGDLS and YYNGEE. V dropped 2 bases and J dropped 2 bases, with 13 bases sitting between them.

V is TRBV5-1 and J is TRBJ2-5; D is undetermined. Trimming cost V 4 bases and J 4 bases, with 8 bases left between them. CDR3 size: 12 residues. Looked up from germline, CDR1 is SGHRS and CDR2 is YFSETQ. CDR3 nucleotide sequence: TGCGCCAGCAGCAAGGTCCGAGAGACCCAGTACTTC. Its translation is CASSKVRETQYF.

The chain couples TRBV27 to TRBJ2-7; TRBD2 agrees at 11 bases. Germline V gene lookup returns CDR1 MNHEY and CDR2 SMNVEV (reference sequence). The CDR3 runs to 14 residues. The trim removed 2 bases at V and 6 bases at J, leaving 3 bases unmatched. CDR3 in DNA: TGTGCCAGCAGTTTAACACTAGCGGGAGTCGAGCAGTACTTC. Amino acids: CASSLTLAGVEQYF.

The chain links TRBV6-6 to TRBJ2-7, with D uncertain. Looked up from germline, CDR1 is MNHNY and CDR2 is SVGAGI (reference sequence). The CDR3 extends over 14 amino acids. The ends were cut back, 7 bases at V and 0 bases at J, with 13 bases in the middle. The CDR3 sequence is CASTTAMSSYEQYF. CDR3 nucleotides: TGTGCCAGCACCACAGCCATGAGCTCCTACGAGCAGTACTTC.

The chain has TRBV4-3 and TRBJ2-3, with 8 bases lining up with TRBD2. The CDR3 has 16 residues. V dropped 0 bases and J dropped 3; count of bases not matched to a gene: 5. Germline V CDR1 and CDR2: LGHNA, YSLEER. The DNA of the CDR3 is TGCGCCAGCAGCCAAGACACTAGCGGTAAGACAGATACGCAGTATTTT. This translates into CASSQDTSGKTDTQYF.

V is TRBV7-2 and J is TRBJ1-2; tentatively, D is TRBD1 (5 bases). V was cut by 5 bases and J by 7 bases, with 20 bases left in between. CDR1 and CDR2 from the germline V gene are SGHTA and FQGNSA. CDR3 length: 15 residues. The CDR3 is CASSPTGPVGSGYTF. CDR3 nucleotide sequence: TGTGCCAGCAGCCCAACGGGGCCAGTAGGTAGTGGCTACACCTTC.

The CDR3 protein is CASSVSRNTEAFF. The CDR3 nucleotides read TGTGCCAGCTCAGTCTCCAGGAACACTGAAGCTTTCTTT. The V call is TRBV18, the J call TRBJ1-1, with D unresolved. The length of the CDR3 is 13 residues. V shed 5 bases and J shed 1 base, with 8 bases lying between them. Germline V gene sequence: CDR1 KGHSH, CDR2 LQKENI.